The subject of this entry is one TCR beta chain. Many counts were recorded for this clonotype. The target of this receptor is not known. There are no base qualities to consult, and no much larger clone falls within one base. The sample is drawn from a study of early T cells in non-severe SARS-CoV-2 infection (dated by TCRdb to the early 2020s). With regard to the full study: Bulk RNA from unsorted whole blood was used for TCR sequencing, so alpha and beta chains could not be paired. On the study overall, not on this receptor specifically: VDJdb matching was skewed toward anti-spike CD8 responses, so virus-specific expansions were likely underestimated and private and CD4 specificities were missed.

A case-control design nested within a healthcare worker cohort in London, UK, was used, with weekly nasopharyngeal swab PCR tests and blood sampling performed. Healthcare workers were recruited during the week of the UK lockdown, between 23 and 31 March 2020, and followed weekly for up to roughly 15 weeks. V loses 3 bases of germline sequence and J loses 4 bases, and the interval between the two ends is 13 bases. Via the germline V gene (reference sequence), CDR1 is LGHDT and CDR2 YNNKEL. Measured from the cysteine to the phenylalanine, the CDR3 is 15 residues long. The DNA shown is the 45-base CDR3, in frame from base 1. The method behind the library was 5' RACE. Sequencing took place on a NextSeq 500. The TCR library protocol attached unique molecular identifiers to individual cDNA molecules to correct for sequencing error and PCR bias. Sequencing covered both TCR alpha and beta chains, and within each sample the abundances of alpha and beta sequences were tightly co-correlated. The authors' analysis ran thus. V gene, J gene and CDR3 annotation of TCR sequences was performed with Decombinator V4. Expanded TCRs were defined as changing significantly between any two time points under a Poisson model with p below 0.0001. Abundances of TCRs were expressed as counts per million after normalisation to the total number of TCRs sequenced in each sample. TRAV1-2 paired with TRAJ12, TRAJ20 or TRAJ33 defined MAIT TCRs, while TRAV10 paired with TRAJ18 defined iNKT TCRs. VDJdb, accessed 1 November 2021, was searched for CMV, EBV and SARS-CoV-2 annotated TCRs, with TCRs annotated for multiple antigens excluded. TCRdb handled the public reads itself, with Q25 trimming in fastp and clone calling in MiXCR, and kept productive beta chains. Under each unique CDR3 protein, matching rows form one entry showing the most common genes and DNA. In this record, the V and J calls reflect TCRdb's handling and not the investigators' own analysis. This sample holds about 110,000 distinct CDR3 sequences; around 10% were observed only once. Jointly, the top ten make up under 9% of the sample.

The chain is made from TRBV3-1 and TRBJ2-1; the D gene cannot be resolved reliably. This receptor was identified in an adult who was a healthcare worker with PCR-confirmed SARS-CoV-2 infection or an uninfected control (not recorded which). The sequencing input was whole blood. The DNA is TGTGCCAGCAGCCATGACTCCCTTAGGTACAATGAGCAGTTCTTC. Translated, it reads CASSHDSLRYNEQFF.